Detailed here is one T cell receptor beta chain. The junction and the germline gene differ at one end; a read error may be behind it. Together with a sample-barcoded 5' primer, a J-beta primer mix was included in a second PCR lasting roughly 6 to 12 cycles. From the 5' RACE reads, TCRdb called clonotypes with MiXCR, one entry per CDR3 protein. Of fewer than 1 million distinct CDR3 sequences listed, roughly 44% are singletons. These data come from a study of blood T cells in healthy people across ages. The CDR3 length is 15 residues. This clonotype was obtained from a man aged 60 to 75 in good health. The sequencing input was blood. The chain uses TRBV12-3 or TRBV12-4 and TRBJ1-6; tentative D call: TRBD1 (6 bases). The CDR3 nucleotides read TGTGCCGGCAGTTTAGGACAGAACTATAATTCACCCCTCCACTTT. As protein: CAGSLGQNYNSPLHF.